The clone carrying this T cell receptor beta chain was recorded many times. The V gene's germline CDR1 is SQVTM and CDR2 ANQGSEA. The V and J ends lost 5 bases and 8 bases respectively, with 9 bases between them. The CDR3 spans 11 residues. The sorting of naive CD8 T cells used the CD8+CD4-CCR7+CD45RA+ phenotype. One entry per CDR3 protein, called by TCRdb with MiXCR from the PCR reads. Among a few hundred thousand distinct CDR3 sequences listed, over 20% were seen once. This record belongs to a study of molecular identifiers for immune sequencing clone quantification. The rearrangement links TRBV29-1 to TRBJ2-2, with D perhaps matching TRBD1 (6 bases). The sequence came from a human donor in good health. Some libraries in this study had Jurkat cell RNA spiked in. Sequenced material: naive CD8+ T cells from blood, with Jurkat cell RNA spiked in. The subset: FACS-sorted CD8+CD4-CCR7+CD45RA+ naive T cells. CDR3 loop: CSVLGAGELFF. The CDR3 nucleotides read TGCAGCGTTCTGGGGGCAGGGGAGCTGTTTTTT.